The 20 T cell receptor beta chains below come from one sample, sequenced in a study of OX40 agonist ivuxolimab in advanced cancers. The method was immunoSEQ multiplex PCR; TCRdb's version includes in-frame clones alone and lacks a portion of them. This sample yields some 65,000 clones, of which roughly nine tenths are seen a single time; approximately 2% belongs to the top ten. The material was CD4+ or CD8+ T cells sorted from blood, obtained in a trial of the OX40 agonist ivuxolimab. These receptor sequences come from an adult with an advanced solid tumor such as melanoma, head and neck, liver or kidney cancer.

The rearrangement links TRBV7-8 to TRBJ1-2; D remains ambiguous. Germline V gives CDR1 SGHVS, CDR2 FQNEAQ. V was trimmed by 2 bases and J by 3 bases, leaving 7 bases between them. This CDR3 contains 13 residues. The CDR3, as DNA: TGTGCCAGCAGCTTAACCCAGCACTATGGCTACACCTTC. Its translation: CASSLTQHYGYTF.

The chain combines TRBV6-6 with TRBJ2-3; 12 nucleotides match TRBD1. CDR1 is MNHNY, CDR2 SVGAGI, per germline (reference sequence). CDR3 length: 15 residues. The V segment lost 5 bases and the J segment 6 bases; nucleotides outside the gene matches: 6. The CDR3, as DNA: TGTGCCAGCAGTCCTCCGGGACAGGGGGCCGATACGCAGTATTTT. It is translated as CASSPPGQGADTQYF.

The chain couples TRBV30 to TRBJ1-3, with 8 bases aligning to TRBD1. The V and J ends lost 1 base and 2 bases, in that order; junction bases with no gene match: 13. This CDR3 is 18 amino acids long. Germline V CDR1 and CDR2: GTSNPN, SVGIG (reference sequence). CDR3 residues: CAWSGSRVQGATGNTIYF. The DNA of the CDR3 is TGTGCCTGGAGTGGGTCAAGGGTGCAGGGGGCTACTGGAAACACCATATATTTT.

This clone was observed a single time. The CDR3 sequence is CASSGITGGGQPQHF. The CDR3, as DNA: TGTGCCAGCAGTGGCATAACAGGGGGCGGTCAGCCCCAGCATTTT. This chain joins TRBV6-1 and TRBJ1-5, with 9 bases lining up with TRBD1. This CDR3 spans 15 amino acids. Germline V CDR1 and CDR2: MNHNS, SASEGT. Trimming at V came to 4 bases and at J to 6 bases, leaving 7 bases not matched to a gene.

The chain carries TRBV18 and TRBJ1-6; D uncertain. The CDR3 loop spans 14 amino acids. V gave up 3 bases and J gave up 5 bases, with 8 bases separating them. Germline V gene sequence: CDR1 KGHSH, CDR2 LQKENI. The CDR3 here is CASSPSVNNSPLHF. CDR3 DNA: TGTGCCAGCTCACCGTCAGTAAATAATTCACCCCTCCACTTT.

The chain combines TRBV7-8 with TRBJ2-7; 7 bases match TRBD1. Germline V lookup: CDR1 SGHVS, CDR2 FQNEAQ. CDR3 length equals 13 residues. The V gene end was trimmed by 5 bases and the J gene end by 2 bases; junction bases not matched to a gene: 3. Written as DNA, the CDR3 is TGTGCCAGCAGCGACGACAGGGCCTACGAGCAGTACTTC. Translated, it gives CASSDDRAYEQYF.

The V call is TRBV4-3, the J call TRBJ1-1, with D perhaps matching TRBD1 (6 bases). Germline loops: CDR1 LGHNA, CDR2 YSLEER. Trimming left V 3 bases short and J 1 base short, with 9 bases between. The CDR3 runs 14 residues. The CDR3 spells CASSQGHRNTEAFF. CDR3 in DNA: TGCGCCAGCAGCCAGGGACACAGGAACACTGAAGCTTTCTTT.

The chain employs TRBV4-1 and TRBJ2-2; D is unclear. CDR1 is MGHRA and CDR2 is YSYEKL in the germline V gene. This CDR3 comprises 16 residues. Trimming removed 1 base at V and 1 base at J, with 10 bases between. The chain's CDR3 is CASSQAPPWNTGELFF. CDR3 sequence (DNA): TGCGCCAGCAGCCAAGCCCCCCCGTGGAACACCGGGGAGCTGTTTTTT.

V usage is TRBV11-3 and J usage is TRBJ2-5; 10 bases fit TRBD1. J gave up 3 bases and V 1 base, and 2 bases lay outside the gene matches. Germline V gene data show CDR1 as SGHNT and CDR2 as YENEEA. This CDR3 has 15 amino acids. The CDR3 here is CASSLGTGGEETQYF. The CDR3 nucleotides are TGTGCCAGCAGCTTAGGGACAGGGGGGGAAGAGACCCAGTACTTC.

This clone is a singleton in its sample. The CDR3 here is CASSHGQVVGYTF. CDR3 in DNA: TGTGCCAGCAGCCACGGACAGGTGGTAGGCTACACCTTC. The rearrangement uses TRBV16 and TRBJ1-2; 7 positions agree with TRBD1. Trimming cost V 3 bases and J 8 bases; bases outside gene matches: 6. The germline CDR1 and CDR2 sequences are KGHSY and FQNENV. The CDR3 runs 13 residues.

This chain connects TRBV18 to TRBJ2-7; D not resolved. This CDR3 contains 13 residues. Trimming took 0 bases from V and 3 from J, leaving 6 bases between them. In germline, CDR1 is KGHSH, CDR2 LQKENI. CDR3 loop: CASSPPMGYEQYF. The CDR3 nucleotides read TGTGCCAGCTCACCACCGATGGGCTACGAGCAGTACTTC.

V and J are TRBV2 and TRBJ2-2; 9 bases are a match to TRBD2. The CDR3 runs 16 residues. Looked up from germline, CDR1 is SNHLY and CDR2 is FYNNEI. The V gene end was trimmed by 1 base and the J gene end by 3 bases; junction bases not matched to a gene: 3. CDR3 sequence reads: CASSEVKRGDTGELFF. CDR3 nucleotide sequence: TGTGCCAGCAGTGAAGTCAAGCGGGGGGACACCGGGGAGCTGTTTTTT.

This chain connects TRBV19 to TRBJ1-5; D unresolved. There are 17 residues in the CDR3. Germline CDR1 reads LNHDA; CDR2 reads SQIVND (reference sequence). V was clipped by 3 bases and J by 2 bases, with 17 bases between them. Here the CDR3 reads CASSIGRTIGGNQPQHF. In nucleotides, the CDR3 is TGTGCCAGTAGTATCGGGCGGACCATTGGTGGCAATCAGCCCCAGCATTTT.

The J gene is TRBJ1-2, the V gene TRBV6-4; D unresolved. CDR1 is MRHNA, CDR2 SNTAGT, per germline. The CDR3 has 16 residues. V was pared by 1 base and J by 8 bases, with 20 bases between. The CDR3 region has the DNA TGTGCCAGCAGTGACTTTCTCGCGTCAAAGGTGATCGGCTACACCTTC. Translated: CASSDFLASKVIGYTF.

V usage is TRBV10-3 and J usage is TRBJ1-2; 10 bases align to TRBD1. The germline V gene has CDR1 ENHRY and CDR2 SYGVKD. CDR3 size: 15 residues. V was pared by 10 bases and J by 3 bases, with 11 bases of the junction left unmatched. The CDR3 nucleotides read TGTGCCACTCACCGGGCGACAGGGGGCGACTATGGCTACACCTTC. Translation gives CATHRATGGDYGYTF.

The rearrangement links TRBV10-3 to TRBJ2-6, with 11 bases identical to TRBD1. There are 20 residues in the CDR3. The germline gives CDR1 ENHRY, CDR2 SYGVKD. The J segment lost 1 base and the V segment lost 3 bases, leaving 11 bases of the junction unmatched. CDR3 bases: TGTGCCATCAGTGACAACCGGGACAGGGGGTTATTATCTGGGGCCAACGTCCTGACTTTC. Translation: CAISDNRDRGLLSGANVLTF.

The chain has TRBV6-6 and TRBJ1-4; D ambiguous. The length of the CDR3 is 14 residues. CDR1 and CDR2 (germline): MNHNY, SVGAGI (reference sequence). The germline V and J ends were trimmed by 6 bases and 4 bases, with 12 bases remaining between them. The DNA of the CDR3 is TGTGCCAGCAGCCTAAGGACCTATAATGAAAAACTGTTTTTT. The encoded protein is CASSLRTYNEKLFF.

This chain uses TRBV2 with TRBJ1-3, with D maybe TRBD1 (5 bases). This CDR3 spans 13 amino acids. V shed 3 bases and J shed 8 bases, with 11 bases lying between them. Germline V gene sequence: CDR1 SNHLY, CDR2 FYNNEI. The chain's CDR3 is CASSEGLVDTIYF. CDR3 DNA sequence: TGTGCCAGCAGTGAGGGACTGGTGGACACCATATATTTT. The entire variable domain, with the rest obtained from reference TRBV2 and TRBJ1-3, is as follows: EPEVTQTPSHQVTQMGQEVILRCVPISNHLYFYWYRQILGQKVEFLVSFYNNEISEKSEIFDDQFSVERPDGSNFTLKIRSTKLEDSAMYFCASSEGLVDTIYFGEGSWLTVV.

The chain combines TRBV6-1 with TRBJ1-2; D call uncertain. Germline CDR1 is MNHNS and CDR2 is SASEGT. Trimming shortened V by 2 bases and J by 0 bases, and 7 bases separated the two germline ends. CDR3 length: 14 amino acids. The CDR3 nucleotides are TGTGCCAGCAGTGAACTAGTCACTAACTATGGCTACACCTTC. Translation: CASSELVTNYGYTF.

The genes are TRBV6-5 and TRBJ1-1; D unresolved. V lost 2 bases and J lost 0, with 10 bases in between. The CDR3 length is 15 residues. Germline-derived CDR1 and CDR2 are MNHEY and SVGAGI. The CDR3 protein is CASSYAPGLNTEAFF. The CDR3 nucleotides are TGTGCCAGCAGTTACGCCCCGGGCCTGAACACTGAAGCTTTCTTT.